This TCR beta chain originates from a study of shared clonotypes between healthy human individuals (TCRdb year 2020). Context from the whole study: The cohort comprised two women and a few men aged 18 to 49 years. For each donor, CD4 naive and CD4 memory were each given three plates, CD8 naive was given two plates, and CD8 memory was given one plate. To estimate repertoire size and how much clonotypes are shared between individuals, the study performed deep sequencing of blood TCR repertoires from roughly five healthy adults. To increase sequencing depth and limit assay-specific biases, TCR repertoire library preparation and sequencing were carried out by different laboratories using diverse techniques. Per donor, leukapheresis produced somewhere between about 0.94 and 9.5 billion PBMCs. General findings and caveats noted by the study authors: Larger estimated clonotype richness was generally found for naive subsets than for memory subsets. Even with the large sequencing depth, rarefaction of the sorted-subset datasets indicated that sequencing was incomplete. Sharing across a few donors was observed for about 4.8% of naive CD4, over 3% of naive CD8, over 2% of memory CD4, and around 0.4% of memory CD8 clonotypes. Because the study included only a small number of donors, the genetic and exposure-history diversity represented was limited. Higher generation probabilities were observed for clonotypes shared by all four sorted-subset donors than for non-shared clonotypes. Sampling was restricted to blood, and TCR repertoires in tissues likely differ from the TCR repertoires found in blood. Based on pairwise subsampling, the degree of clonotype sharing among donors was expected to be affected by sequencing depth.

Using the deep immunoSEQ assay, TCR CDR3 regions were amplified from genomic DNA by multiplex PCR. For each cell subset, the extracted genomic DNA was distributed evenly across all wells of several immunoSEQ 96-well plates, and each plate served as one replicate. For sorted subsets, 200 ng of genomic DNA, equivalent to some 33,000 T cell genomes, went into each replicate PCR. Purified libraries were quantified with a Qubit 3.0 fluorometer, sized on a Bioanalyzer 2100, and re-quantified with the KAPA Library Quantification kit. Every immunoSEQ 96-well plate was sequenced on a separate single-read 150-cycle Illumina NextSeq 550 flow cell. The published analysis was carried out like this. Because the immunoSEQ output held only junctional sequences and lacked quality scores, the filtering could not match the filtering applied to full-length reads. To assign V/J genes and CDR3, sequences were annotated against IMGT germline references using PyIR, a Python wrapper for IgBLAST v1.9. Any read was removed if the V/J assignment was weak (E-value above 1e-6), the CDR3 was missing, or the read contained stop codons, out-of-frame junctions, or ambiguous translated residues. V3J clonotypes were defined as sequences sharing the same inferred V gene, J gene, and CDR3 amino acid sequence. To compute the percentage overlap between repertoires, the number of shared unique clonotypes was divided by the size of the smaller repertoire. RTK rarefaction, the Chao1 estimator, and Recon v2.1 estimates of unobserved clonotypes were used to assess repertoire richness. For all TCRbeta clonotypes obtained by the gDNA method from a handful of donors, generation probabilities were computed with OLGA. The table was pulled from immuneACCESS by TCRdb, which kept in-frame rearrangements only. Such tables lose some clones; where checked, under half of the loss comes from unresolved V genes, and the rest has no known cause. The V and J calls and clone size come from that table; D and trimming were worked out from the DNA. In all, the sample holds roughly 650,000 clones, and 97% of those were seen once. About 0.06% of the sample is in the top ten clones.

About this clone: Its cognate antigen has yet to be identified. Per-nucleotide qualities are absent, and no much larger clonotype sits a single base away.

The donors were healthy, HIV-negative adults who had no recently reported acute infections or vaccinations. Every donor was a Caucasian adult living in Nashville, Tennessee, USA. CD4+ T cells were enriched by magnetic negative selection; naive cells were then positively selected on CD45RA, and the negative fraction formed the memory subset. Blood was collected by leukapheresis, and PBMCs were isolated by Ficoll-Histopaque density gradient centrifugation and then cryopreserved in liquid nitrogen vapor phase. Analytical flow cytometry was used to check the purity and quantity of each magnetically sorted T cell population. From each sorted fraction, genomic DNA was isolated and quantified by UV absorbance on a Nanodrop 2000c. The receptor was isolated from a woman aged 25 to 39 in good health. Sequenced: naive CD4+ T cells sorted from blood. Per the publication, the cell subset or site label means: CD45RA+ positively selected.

The DNA sequence follows: TGTGCCAGTAGTTTGACAGTGGACAATCAGCCCCAGCATTTT. Its product reads: CASSLTVDNQPQHF. The V and J genes are TRBV19 and TRBJ1-5, with TRBD1 tentatively as D gene (5 bases match). V is reduced by 5 bases and J by 3 bases, leaving a spacing of 11 bases between them. The germline V gene (reference sequence) gives CDR1 as LNHDA and CDR2 as SQIVND. From its cysteine to its phenylalanine, the CDR3 spans 14 amino acids. This entry keeps only the CDR3 DNA: 42 bases, framed from base 1.